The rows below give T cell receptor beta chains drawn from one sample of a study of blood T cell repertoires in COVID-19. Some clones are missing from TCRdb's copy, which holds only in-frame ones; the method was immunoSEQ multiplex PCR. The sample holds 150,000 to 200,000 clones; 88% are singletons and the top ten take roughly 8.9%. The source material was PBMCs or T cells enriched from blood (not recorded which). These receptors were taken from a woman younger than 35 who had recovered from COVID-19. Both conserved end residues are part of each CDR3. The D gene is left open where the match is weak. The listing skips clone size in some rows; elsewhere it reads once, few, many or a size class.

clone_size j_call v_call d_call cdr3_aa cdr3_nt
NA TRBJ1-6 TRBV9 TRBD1 CASSVATGSSPLHF TGTGCCAGCAGCGTAGCGACAGGGAGTTCACCCCTCCACTTT
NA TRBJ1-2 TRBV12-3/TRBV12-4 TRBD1 CASCLRDRVGYTF TGTGCCAGCTGTCTCCGGGACAGGGTTGGCTACACCTTC
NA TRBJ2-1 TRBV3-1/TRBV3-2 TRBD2 CASSHPKVGTSGERGYNEQFF TGTGCCAGCAGCCACCCCAAGGTGGGAACTAGCGGGGAAAGGGGCTACAATGAGCAGTTCTTC
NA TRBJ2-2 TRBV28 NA CASSFHWNPRLNSFDGTGELFF TGTGCCAGCAGTTTTCACTGGAACCCTAGACTGAACTCTTTCGACGGCACCGGGGAGCTGTTTTTT
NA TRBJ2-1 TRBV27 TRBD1 CASSPPNSDRGDNEQFF TGTGCCAGCAGTCCCCCTAATTCGGACAGGGGAGACAATGAGCAGTTCTTC
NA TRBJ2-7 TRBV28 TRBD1 CASSSTGGASYEQYF TGTGCCAGCAGTTCCACAGGGGGCGCTTCTTACGAGCAGTACTTC
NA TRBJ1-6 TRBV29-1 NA CSASFGGLNSPLHF TGCAGCGCCTCCTTTGGGGGCCTTAATTCACCCCTCCACTTT
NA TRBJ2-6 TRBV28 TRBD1 CASGTASISGANVLTF TGTGCCAGCGGGACAGCAAGTATCTCTGGGGCCAACGTCCTGACTTTC
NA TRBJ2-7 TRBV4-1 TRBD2 CASSQLTSQSYEQYF TGCGCCAGCAGCCAGTTGACTAGCCAGTCCTACGAGCAGTACTTC
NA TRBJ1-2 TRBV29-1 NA CSVEGGDNYGYTF TGCAGCGTTGAAGGGGGAGATAACTATGGCTACACCTTC
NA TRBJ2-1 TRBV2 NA CASSTPNSSYNEQFF TGTGCCAGCAGTACCCCAAATAGCTCCTACAATGAGCAGTTCTTC
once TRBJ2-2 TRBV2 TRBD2 CASSVLAGYTGELFF TGTGCCAGCAGCGTCCTAGCGGGGTACACCGGGGAGCTGTTTTTT
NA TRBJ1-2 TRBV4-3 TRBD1 CATSSGQDIYGYTF TGCGCCACCTCTTCGGGACAGGACATCTATGGCTACACCTTC
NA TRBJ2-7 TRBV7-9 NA CASSLTESSYEQYF TGTGCCAGCAGCTTAACAGAGAGCTCCTACGAGCAGTACTTC
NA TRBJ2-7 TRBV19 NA CASSPGHYEQYF TGTGCCAGTAGTCCCGGACACTACGAGCAGTACTTC
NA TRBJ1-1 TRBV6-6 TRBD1 CASRETGGAFF TGTGCCAGCAGAGAGACAGGGGGAGCTTTCTTT
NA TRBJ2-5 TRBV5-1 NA CASSSLPGETQYF TGCGCCAGCAGCTCACTCCCCGGGGAGACCCAGTACTTC
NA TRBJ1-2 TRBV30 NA CAWSVRTDYYGYTF TGTGCCTGGAGTGTTAGAACAGATTACTATGGCTACACCTTC
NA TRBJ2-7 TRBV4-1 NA CASSQDPNRGGRDEQYF TGCGCCAGCAGCCAAGATCCAAACAGGGGGGGAAGGGACGAGCAGTACTTC
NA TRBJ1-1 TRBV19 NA CASSIPPGGTEAFF TGTGCCAGTAGTATACCCCCGGGCGGGACTGAAGCTTTCTTT
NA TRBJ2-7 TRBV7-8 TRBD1 CASSLGTGPSSYEQYF TGTGCCAGCAGCCTAGGGACAGGCCCAAGCTCCTACGAGCAGTACTTC
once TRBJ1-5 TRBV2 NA CASSVGLREPQHF TGTGCCAGCAGTGTGGGGTTGCGGGAGCCCCAGCATTTT
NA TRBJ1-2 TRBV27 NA CASSSLGGVYESYTF TGTGCCAGCAGTTCCCTCGGGGGAGTCTATGAAAGCTACACCTTC
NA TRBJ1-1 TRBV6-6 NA CASSKQGRGGTEAFF TGTGCCAGCAGTAAGCAGGGGCGCGGGGGCACTGAAGCTTTCTTT
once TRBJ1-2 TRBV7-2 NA CASSLGQNYGYTF TGTGCCAGCAGCTTAGGACAGAACTATGGCTACACCTTC
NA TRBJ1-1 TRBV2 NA CASILYDMNTEAFF TGTGCCAGCATTCTATATGATATGAACACTGAAGCTTTCTTT
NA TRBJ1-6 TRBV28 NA CASRGPGVAPLHF TGTGCCAGCCGTGGGCCCGGTGTGGCACCCCTCCACTTT
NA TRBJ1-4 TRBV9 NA CASSVGLDSLNEKLFF TGTGCCAGCAGTGTAGGCCTGGACAGCCTTAATGAAAAACTGTTTTTT
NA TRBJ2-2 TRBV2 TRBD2 CASSVLTSGTGELFF TGTGCCAGCAGTGTCTTGACTAGCGGGACCGGGGAGCTGTTTTTT
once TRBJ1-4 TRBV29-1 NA CSVGRGDEKLFF TGCAGCGTCGGGAGAGGCGATGAAAAACTGTTTTTT
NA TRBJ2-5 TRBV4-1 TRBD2 CASSQDGSGGETQYF TGCGCCAGCAGCCAAGACGGTAGCGGGGGAGAGACCCAGTACTTC
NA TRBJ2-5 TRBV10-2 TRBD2 CASSRGVKETQYF TGCGCCAGCAGTCGGGGGGTGAAGGAGACCCAGTACTTC
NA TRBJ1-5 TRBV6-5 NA CASSHGRDQPQHF TGTGCCAGCAGTCATGGGCGTGATCAGCCCCAGCATTTT
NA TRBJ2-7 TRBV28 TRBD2 CASSFRTSGNSYEQYF TGTGCCAGCAGTTTTCGGACTAGCGGGAACTCCTACGAGCAGTACTTC
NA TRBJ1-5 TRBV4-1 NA CASSQDGLTFNQPQHF TGCGCCAGCAGCCAAGACGGTTTGACTTTCAATCAGCCCCAGCATTTT
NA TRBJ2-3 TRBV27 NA CASSPPRADTQYF TGTGCCAGCAGCCCCCCCCGGGCAGATACGCAGTATTTT
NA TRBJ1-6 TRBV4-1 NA CASSHREFRQERTSSYNSPLHF TGCGCCAGCAGCCATAGGGAATTCCGGCAGGAAAGAACTAGCTCCTATAATTCACCCCTCCACTTT
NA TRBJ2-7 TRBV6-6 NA CASSYPLAAGDYEQYF TGTGCCAGCAGTTACCCCTTGGCGGCCGGAGACTACGAGCAGTACTTC
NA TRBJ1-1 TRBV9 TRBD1 CASSDEDRGVVNTEAFF TGTGCCAGCAGCGACGAGGACAGGGGGGTCGTGAACACTGAAGCTTTCTTT
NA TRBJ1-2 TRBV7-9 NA CASSLGRGANYGYTF TGTGCCAGCAGCTTAGGCCGAGGCGCTAACTATGGCTACACCTTC
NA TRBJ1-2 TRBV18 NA CASSPPYRDNYGYTF TGTGCCAGCTCACCACCGTACAGGGACAACTATGGCTACACCTTC
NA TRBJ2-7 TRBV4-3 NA CASSQTLEGSRGYEQYF TGCGCCAGCAGCCAAACCCTGGAAGGGTCCCGAGGGTACGAGCAGTACTTC
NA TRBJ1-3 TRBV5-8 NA CASQQGPDTIYF TGTGCCAGCCAGCAGGGCCCAGACACCATATATTTT
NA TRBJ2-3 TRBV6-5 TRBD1 CASWGQGFEDTQYF TGTGCCAGCTGGGGACAGGGTTTCGAAGATACGCAGTATTTT
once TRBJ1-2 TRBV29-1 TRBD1 CSVERMDRGRGGDYGYTF TGCAGCGTTGAACGGATGGACAGGGGGCGGGGAGGAGACTATGGCTACACCTTC
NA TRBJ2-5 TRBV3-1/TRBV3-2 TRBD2 CASSQDGLAGMQETQYF TGTGCCAGCAGCCAAGATGGACTAGCGGGGATGCAAGAGACCCAGTACTTC
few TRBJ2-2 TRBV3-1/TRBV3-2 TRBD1 CASRLGQGGTGELFF TGTGCCAGCAGGCTGGGACAGGGTGGGACCGGGGAGCTGTTTTTT
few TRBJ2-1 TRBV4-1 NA CASSHDGGDEQFF TGCGCCAGCAGCCATGACGGAGGAGATGAGCAGTTCTTC
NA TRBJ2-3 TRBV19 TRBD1 CASRTGGFADTQYF TGTGCCAGTAGGACAGGGGGATTTGCAGATACGCAGTATTTT
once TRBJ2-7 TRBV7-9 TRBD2 CASSSSGLANSYEQYF TGTGCCAGCAGCTCAAGTGGACTAGCGAACTCCTACGAGCAGTACTTC
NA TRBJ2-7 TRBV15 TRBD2 CATSRDVSGSNEQYF TGTGCCACCAGCAGAGATGTTAGCGGGAGTAACGAGCAGTACTTC
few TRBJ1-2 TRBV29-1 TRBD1 CSEQTGSGGYTF TGCAGCGAGCAGACAGGGTCGGGTGGCTACACCTTC
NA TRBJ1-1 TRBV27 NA CASSLDRWTEAFF TGTGCCAGCAGTTTAGACAGATGGACTGAAGCTTTCTTT